Following are 24 T cell receptor beta chains from one sample sequenced in a study of shared clonotypes between healthy human individuals. Profiling relied on immunoSEQ multiplex PCR, and the TCRdb table lists in-frame clones only, not all of them. The table shows over 2 million clones, with 85% to 95% occurring only once. Sequenced material: naive CD4+ T cells from PBMCs. The subset was: CD45RA+ positively selected. These TCRs come from a man between 18 and 29 years old in good health. Some clones in this sample may be carry-over from other donors' samples.

This chain uses TRBV7-2 with TRBJ2-7, with TRBD2 matching 7 bases. Germline V gene lookup returns CDR1 SGHTA and CDR2 FQGNSA. The CDR3 is 15 residues long. Unmatched junction bases numbered 10, after V lost 2 bases and J lost 6 bases. The CDR3 sequence is CASSLFGGRVGEQYF. The CDR3 DNA is TGTGCCAGCAGCTTATTTGGTGGGAGGGTGGGCGAGCAGTACTTC.

The rearrangement joins TRBV2 to TRBJ2-7; D possibly corresponds to TRBD1 (6 bases). Germline CDR1 reads SNHLY; CDR2 reads FYNNEI. The V end lost 8 bases, the J end lost 2 bases, and 16 bases lay between the germline ends. This CDR3 has 14 amino acids. The CDR3 DNA sequence: TGTGCCAGCTCCCTGGGCAGGGGCCCCTACGAGCAGTACTTC. Residues: CASSLGRGPYEQYF. Full variable domain (rest looked up from reference TRBV2 and TRBJ2-7): EPEVTQTPSHQVTQMGQEVILRCVPISNHLYFYWYRQILGQKVEFLVSFYNNEISEKSEIFDDQFSVERPDGSNFTLKIRSTKLEDSAMYFCASSLGRGPYEQYFGPGTRLTVT.

This chain joins TRBV28 and TRBJ2-5, with no clear D. The end of the DNA fits TRBJ2-7 better, so the J call may be wrong. Germline lookup yields CDR1 MDHEN and CDR2 SYDVKM. CDR3 length equals 14 residues. Here the CDR3 DNA reads TGTGCCAGCCGCTCGGGCGGCAGCAGCTACGAGCAGTACTTC. Its protein is CASRSGGSSYEQYF.

This chain uses TRBV29-1 with TRBJ2-7; maybe TRBD2 (5 bases). Germline V gene lookup returns CDR1 SQVTM and CDR2 ANQGSEA. The CDR3 spans 14 residues. With 3 bases removed from V and 7 bases from J, the gap between germline ends came to 19 bases. CDR3 nucleotides: TGCAGCGTTGAGTTTAGCAGTAGCCGGGGAGAGCAGTACTTC. This encodes CSVEFSSSRGEQYF.

V gene TRBV18 combines with J gene TRBJ2-2; D not certain. Germline-derived CDR1 and CDR2 are KGHSH and LQKENI. The CDR3 loop spans 13 amino acids. The V end lost 3 bases, the J end lost 8 bases, and 10 bases lay between the germline ends. CDR3 amino acids: CASSPLGAGELFF. In nucleotides, the CDR3 is TGTGCCAGCTCACCCCTAGGCGCAGGGGAGCTGTTTTTT.

This clone appeared a single time. V is TRBV6-4 and J is TRBJ1-1, with TRBD1 matching over 8 bases. Germline V gene data show CDR1 as MRHNA and CDR2 as SNTAGT. This CDR3 contains 18 residues. Germline trimming cut 3 bases from V and 1 base from J; bases unmatched to any gene: 13. The CDR3 DNA reads TGTGCCAGCAGTGAAACATATTCTCAGGGGGCTGGGAACACTGAAGCTTTCTTT. Amino acid sequence: CASSETYSQGAGNTEAFF.

The rearrangement uses TRBV29-1 and TRBJ2-1; 11 nucleotides match TRBD2. Per the germline V gene, CDR1 is SQVTM and CDR2 is ANQGSEA. The J segment lost 1 base and the V segment lost 7 bases, leaving 12 bases of the junction unmatched. The CDR3 is made up of 17 amino acids. The CDR3 is CSAFRASGRSSYNEQFF. The CDR3 nucleotides read TGCAGCGCCTTCCGGGCTAGCGGGAGGTCTTCCTACAATGAGCAGTTCTTC.

The V call is TRBV12-5, the J call TRBJ2-5; D remains unclear. Germline assignment: CDR1 LGHNT and CDR2 FRNRAP. Trimming shortened V by 4 bases and J by 5 bases, and 5 bases separated the two germline ends. The CDR3 covers 11 residues. CDR3 DNA: TGTGCTAGTGGTTCGTCGGAGACCCAGTACTTC. This gives the protein CASGSSETQYF.

CDR3 DNA: TGTGCCAGCAGTGTTGGGAACCCATGGAGCAATCAGCCCCAGCATTTT. Amino acid sequence: CASSVGNPWSNQPQHF. V usage is TRBV6-1 and J usage is TRBJ1-5; D ambiguous. The germline V gene encodes CDR1 MNHNS and CDR2 SASEGT. Trimming left V 4 bases short and J 1 base short, with 14 bases between. This CDR3 is 16 amino acids long.

V and J are TRBV6-1 and TRBJ1-5, with unresolved D. The CDR3 contains 13 residues. Trimming pared 1 base from V and 4 bases from J, leaving 5 bases between. Germline values: CDR1 MNHNS, CDR2 SASEGT. CDR3 nucleotide sequence: TGTGCCAGCAGTGAAGAGAGGAATCAGCCCCAGCATTTT. This translates into CASSEERNQPQHF.

This chain uses TRBV4-1 with TRBJ1-5, with D perhaps matching TRBD1 (5 bases). Germline values: CDR1 MGHRA, CDR2 YSYEKL. CDR3 length: 16 residues. V was trimmed by 3 bases and J by 0 bases, leaving 12 bases between them. CDR3 in DNA: TGCGCCAGCAGCCAGTTGACAGCAGATAGCAATCAGCCCCAGCATTTT. Its translation is CASSQLTADSNQPQHF.

The chain recombines TRBV10-3 with TRBJ2-1; 8 bases line up with TRBD1. The V gene end was trimmed by 4 bases and the J gene end by 5 bases; junction bases not matched to a gene: 1. The germline CDR1 and CDR2 sequences are ENHRY and SYGVKD. The CDR3 has 13 residues. CDR3 bases: TGTGCCATCAGTGCGACAGGGGACAATGAGCAGTTCTTC. It yields the protein CAISATGDNEQFF.

The chain carries TRBV9 and TRBJ2-1; 7 nucleotides agree with TRBD2. Germline V gene data show CDR1 as SGDLS and CDR2 as YYNGEE. J was trimmed by 2 bases and V by 4 bases; bases with no gene match: 9. The CDR3 runs to 16 residues. The CDR3 DNA follows: TGTGCCAGCAGCTTATCGGGGGGAGGGCCCTACAATGAGCAGTTCTTC. Its protein is CASSLSGGGPYNEQFF.

The chain couples TRBV14 to TRBJ2-6, with D uncertain. CDR3 size: 16 residues. Per the germline V gene, CDR1 is SGHDN and CDR2 is FVKESK. V was cut by 3 bases and J by 0 bases, with 9 bases left in between. The CDR3 reads CASSQYLSSGANVLTF. For the CDR3, the DNA is TGTGCCAGCAGCCAGTATCTAAGCTCTGGGGCCAACGTCCTGACTTTC.

The V and J genes are TRBV18 and TRBJ2-3; no definite D call. The CDR3 spans 15 residues. CDR1 is KGHSH and CDR2 is LQKENI in the germline V gene. Trimming stripped 2 bases from V and 2 bases from J, with 11 bases between. The CDR3 bases are TGTGCCAGCTCACCAGCGCAGTTAGCCACAGATACGCAGTATTTT. The encoded protein is CASSPAQLATDTQYF.

CDR3 sequence: CASSLPGTAANEKLFF. CDR3 in DNA: TGCGCCAGCAGCTTGCCCGGGACTGCAGCTAATGAAAAACTGTTTTTT. The rearrangement joins TRBV5-1 to TRBJ1-4, with D perhaps matching TRBD1 (5 bases). The V end lost 1 base, the J end lost 3 bases, and 13 bases lay between the germline ends. Looked up from germline, CDR1 is SGHRS and CDR2 is YFSETQ. This CDR3 region has 16 residues. Full variable domain (outside the CDR3, taken from reference TRBV5-1 and TRBJ1-4): KAGVTQTPRYLIKTRGQQVTLSCSPISGHRSVSWYQQTPGQGLQFLFEYFSETQRNKGNFPGRFSGRQFSNSRSEMNVSTLELGDSALYLCASSLPGTAANEKLFFGSGTQLSVL.

This chain links TRBV4-1 with TRBJ1-2; 8 nucleotides match TRBD1. The CDR3 has 14 amino acids. Germline CDR1 MGHRA, CDR2 YSYEKL. Trimming at V came to 4 bases and at J to 8 bases, leaving 9 bases not matched to a gene. The CDR3 nucleotides are TGCGCCAGCAGCCCCGCCCAGAGGACAGGGGGCTACACCTTC. Encoded protein: CASSPAQRTGGYTF.

This clone was recorded only once. This chain joins TRBV28 and TRBJ2-3; 7 bases agree with TRBD2. Germline lookup yields CDR1 MDHEN and CDR2 SYDVKM. V was clipped by 9 bases and J by 4 bases; unmatched bases: 7. The CDR3 is 13 residues long. The CDR3, as DNA: TGTGCCAGTCTCGCGGGAGCCCCAGATACGCAGTATTTT. This translates into CASLAGAPDTQYF.

V is TRBV15 and J is TRBJ2-1; 7 nucleotides match TRBD2. Trimming cost V 8 bases and J 2 bases; bases outside gene matches: 6. CDR3 length: 14 residues. Germline values: CDR1 LNHNV, CDR2 YYDKDF (reference sequence). CDR3 bases: TGTGCCACCCGCCCGGGACTAACCTACAATGAGCAGTTCTTC. This translates into CATRPGLTYNEQFF.

In its sample, this clone was seen once. The V and J genes are TRBV10-1 and TRBJ2-1, with 10 nucleotides matching TRBD2. The V gene's germline CDR1 is WNHNN and CDR2 SYGVQD (reference sequence). There are 16 residues in the CDR3. The J segment lost 2 bases and the V segment lost 4 bases, leaving 5 bases of the junction unmatched. The CDR3 here is CASSARAGGPYNEQFF. For the CDR3, the DNA is TGCGCCAGCAGTGCTAGAGCGGGAGGGCCCTACAATGAGCAGTTCTTC.

The chain uses TRBV5-1 and TRBJ2-1; 11 bases are a match to TRBD2. The CDR3 is 17 amino acids. The ends lost 1 base at V and 7 bases at J; junction bases unmatched: 10. The germline CDR1 and CDR2 sequences are SGHRS and YFSETQ. Here the CDR3 DNA reads TGCGCCAGCAGCTTGCCCGTAGCGGGAGGGCCAGAAAATGAGCAGTTCTTC. This codes for CASSLPVAGGPENEQFF.

The chain joins TRBV7-2 to TRBJ2-7; D not resolved. Trimming stripped 1 base from V and 1 base from J, with 14 bases between. The CDR3 extends over 16 amino acids. In germline, CDR1 is SGHTA, CDR2 FQGNSA. CDR3 loop: CASSLEAVSLSYEQYF. In nucleotides, the CDR3 is TGTGCCAGCAGCTTAGAGGCGGTATCATTGTCCTACGAGCAGTACTTC. The full variable domain, its missing parts supplied by reference TRBV7-2 and TRBJ2-7, is GAGVSQSPSNKVTEKGKDVELRCDPISGHTALYWYRQSLGQGLEFLIYFQGNSAPDKSGLPSDRFSAERTGGSVSTLTIQRTQQEDSAVYLCASSLEAVSLSYEQYFGPGTRLTVT.

The rearrangement links TRBV5-8 to TRBJ1-5; no clear D. Between the trimmed V and J ends, which lost 4 bases and 1 base, there was a span of 24 bases. The CDR3 consists of 19 residues. CDR1 SGHTS and CDR2 YDEGEE come from the germline V gene. The CDR3 sequence: CASSLYLGESTRSNQPQHF. The CDR3, as DNA: TGTGCCAGCAGCCTGTACCTTGGGGAGTCAACGCGGAGCAATCAGCCCCAGCATTTT.

As DNA, the CDR3 is TGTGCCAGCAGCCTCCCCGCCGACAGGGGTCCCACCTACGAGCAGTACTTC. Residues: CASSLPADRGPTYEQYF. This chain joins TRBV7-9 and TRBJ2-7; 8 bases agree with TRBD1. With 5 bases clipped from V and 2 bases from J, the junction kept 14 bases outside the gene matches. There are 17 residues in the CDR3. Germline CDR1 SEHNR, CDR2 FQNEAQ (reference sequence).